This TCR beta chain comes out of a study of control samples from healthy donors and cancer patients. The germline gives CDR1 SNHLY, CDR2 FYNNEI. V was clipped by 7 bases and J by 0 bases, with 12 bases between them. The CDR3 runs 14 residues. Method: immunoSEQ multiplex PCR; TCRdb's copy keeps in-frame clones and lacks some. This table holds approximately 120,000 clones, roughly 90% found once. The TCR was taken from a woman between 45 and 65 years old in good health. This chain uses TRBV2 with TRBJ1-1, with D possibly being TRBD1 (5 bases). Sequencing was performed on blood. The CDR3 region is CASMGGGLNTEAFF. The CDR3 bases are TGTGCCAGCATGGGGGGTGGCCTGAACACTGAAGCTTTCTTT.